Below, 27 T cell receptor beta chains from the same sample are listed, as sequenced in a study of regulatory T cells in long-lasting Graves disease. Construction of TCR beta libraries relied on iRepertoire HTBI primers and on Arm-PCR targeting CDR3 regions. MiXCR, run by TCRdb on the multiplex PCR reads, gives a single entry per CDR3 protein. The data show about 660,000 distinct CDR3 sequences, about 32% seen once. As for time point: persistent/refractory GD, antithyroid drugs over 5 years with positive TRAb. Scientists built the TCR library using RNA that was extracted from PBMCs. Specimen: peripheral blood mononuclear cells (PBMCs), collected when the disease was refractory, from a patient treated with antithyroid drugs. These receptors were obtained from a female donor with Graves disease.

The CDR3 protein is CASSYHVRAGTEAFF. CDR3 bases: TGTGCCAGCAGTTACCACGTCAGGGCAGGGACTGAAGCTTTCTTT. The chain couples TRBV6-9 to TRBJ1-1, with TRBD1 as a possible D gene (5 bases). Germline CDR1 reads MNHGY; CDR2 reads SVAAGI. V dropped 3 bases and J dropped 5 bases, with 16 bases sitting between them. This CDR3 has 15 residues.

This clonotype was recorded a few times. The V and J genes are TRBV25-1 and TRBJ1-2, with D possibly TRBD1 on 6 matching bases. The germline V gene has CDR1 MGHDK and CDR2 SYGVNS. This CDR3 contains 14 residues. V lost 5 bases and J 7 bases, leaving 17 bases between the germline ends. The CDR3 loop is CASSPPGAWRGYTF. The CDR3 DNA reads as TGTGCCAGCAGTCCCCCGGGGGCTTGGCGTGGCTACACCTTC.

This CDR3 reads CSARDLLGESYEQYF. DNA of the CDR3: TGCAGTGCTAGAGATTTGCTAGGCGAATCCTACGAGCAGTACTTC. The chain is built from TRBV20-1 and TRBJ2-7, with D unclear. The CDR3 consists of 15 residues. Trimming removed 0 bases from V and 1 base from J, with 13 bases in between. The V gene's germline CDR1 is DFQATT and CDR2 SNEGSKA (reference sequence).

CDR3 sequence reads: CSVDVRKGTRGYTF. The CDR3 DNA is TGCAGCGTTGATGTACGGAAGGGGACTCGGGGCTACACCTTC. The chain has TRBV29-1 and TRBJ1-2; D is possibly TRBD1 (5 bases). Per germline, CDR1 SQVTM and CDR2 ANQGSEA. The CDR3 has 14 amino acids. Trimming shortened V by 3 bases and J by 8 bases, and 19 bases separated the two germline ends.

This clonotype was recorded many times. The genes are TRBV20-1 and TRBJ1-6; 7 positions match TRBD1. This CDR3 has 14 amino acids. Germline V lookup: CDR1 DFQATT, CDR2 SNEGSKA (reference sequence). The ends lost 5 bases at V and 6 bases at J; junction bases unmatched: 7. The CDR3 protein is CSAGFGTVNSPLHF. Written as DNA, the CDR3 is TGCAGTGCTGGGTTCGGGACAGTTAATTCACCCCTCCACTTT.

This clonotype was found a few times. The chain carries TRBV20-1 and TRBJ2-5, with 9 bases that match TRBD2. J was trimmed by 4 bases and V by 6 bases; bases with no gene match: 9. The CDR3 loop spans 14 amino acids. Germline loops: CDR1 DFQATT, CDR2 SNEGSKA (reference sequence). DNA for the CDR3: TGCAGTGCGATAGCGGGAGAGGGGGGAGAGACCCAGTACTTC. Amino acid sequence: CSAIAGEGGETQYF.

CDR3 nucleotide sequence: TGCAGCGTTGAACGGGACGGAGATCAGCCCCAGCATTTT. As protein: CSVERDGDQPQHF. The gene calls are TRBV29-1 and TRBJ1-5; D is possibly TRBD1 (5 bases). Trimming took 2 bases from V and 5 from J, leaving 10 bases between them. The CDR3 spans 13 residues. CDR1 SQVTM and CDR2 ANQGSEA come from the germline V gene.

In its sample, this clonotype was seen a few times. The chain recombines TRBV12-5 with TRBJ1-2; a possible D gene is TRBD1 (6 bases). Trimming took off 5 bases at V and 7 bases at J, with 14 bases between the two ends. This CDR3 contains 13 residues. Per the germline V gene, CDR1 is LGHNT and CDR2 is FRNRAP. CDR3 DNA: TGTGCTAGTGGTCAGATAGGGGGACGTGGCTACACCTTC. Encoded protein: CASGQIGGRGYTF.

This clonotype was counted between two and nine times. V gene TRBV7-2 combines with J gene TRBJ2-7; a possible D gene is TRBD2 (7 bases). CDR3 size: 15 residues. The V end lost 5 bases, the J end lost 4 bases, and 18 bases lay between the germline ends. Germline CDR1 SGHTA, CDR2 FQGNSA. The CDR3: CASSRQGGGLYEQYF. CDR3 nucleotides: TGTGCCAGCAGCCGTCAGGGAGGGGGTCTATACGAGCAGTACTTC.

The V and J genes are TRBV2 and TRBJ2-3, with 11 bases fitting TRBD1. The V gene end was trimmed by 6 bases and the J gene end by 2 bases; junction bases not matched to a gene: 4. Germline V CDR1 and CDR2: SNHLY, FYNNEI. This CDR3 region has 15 residues. The CDR3 region has the DNA TGTGCCAGCAGGAGGGACAGGGGGAACACAGATACGCAGTATTTT. Encoded protein: CASRRDRGNTDTQYF.

V usage is TRBV2 and J usage is TRBJ1-1, with D possibly being TRBD1 (5 bases). There are 12 residues in the CDR3. CDR1 is SNHLY, CDR2 FYNNEI, per germline. V lost 8 bases, J lost 2 bases, and 9 bases lay in between. The CDR3 sequence is CASGRANTEAFF. CDR3 in DNA: TGTGCCAGCGGCAGGGCCAACACTGAAGCTTTCTTT. Filled out from reference TRBV2 and TRBJ1-1, the complete variable domain reads EPEVTQTPSHQVTQMGQEVILRCVPISNHLYFYWYRQILGQKVEFLVSFYNNEISEKSEIFDDQFSVERPDGSNFTLKIRSTKLEDSAMYFCASGRANTEAFFGQGTRLTVV.

The chain uses TRBV20-1 and TRBJ2-2, with 8 bases matching TRBD1. Germline V gene sequence: CDR1 DFQATT, CDR2 SNEGSKA (reference sequence). The CDR3 totals 12 residues. Unmatched junction bases numbered 3, after V lost 6 bases and J lost 6 bases. CDR3 protein: CSATDRAGELFF. Written as DNA, the CDR3 is TGCAGTGCGACGGACAGGGCCGGGGAGCTGTTTTTT.

DNA of the CDR3: TGTGCCAGCAGCCAAGATATTCGGGTCTTGGGAAATGAGCAGTTCTTC. This encodes CASSQDIRVLGNEQFF. The rearrangement joins TRBV3-1 to TRBJ2-1; D is unresolved. CDR3 length: 16 residues. Trimming stripped 0 bases from V and 7 bases from J, with 16 bases between. Germline CDR1 reads LGHDT; CDR2 reads YNNKEL (reference sequence).

The V and J genes are TRBV20-1 and TRBJ2-7; TRBD2 agrees at 9 bases. The germline gives CDR1 DFQATT, CDR2 SNEGSKA (reference sequence). CDR3 length equals 14 residues. Losses at the gene ends were 5 bases for V and 2 bases for J; bases not matched to a gene: 7. In DNA form, the CDR3 reads TGCAGTGCTCAAAGCGGGAGGTCAACCTACGAGCAGTACTTC. It specifies CSAQSGRSTYEQYF.

The chain recombines TRBV28 with TRBJ1-2; 8 bases agree with TRBD1. CDR1 and CDR2 (germline): MDHEN, SYDVKM. CDR3 length equals 17 residues. Trimming at V came to 6 bases and at J to 3 bases, leaving 15 bases not matched to a gene. CDR3 nucleotide sequence: TGTGCCAGCAGCATAGGGGACAGGCCTCCCACCTACTATGGCTACACCTTC. The encoded protein is CASSIGDRPPTYYGYTF.

V usage is TRBV20-1 and J usage is TRBJ1-1; D uncertain. V shed 1 base and J shed 1 base, with 10 bases lying between them. Germline CDR1 is DFQATT and CDR2 is SNEGSKA (reference sequence). CDR3 length: 14 amino acids. The CDR3 loop reads CSARADPTNTEAFF. The CDR3, as DNA: TGCAGTGCTAGAGCCGATCCAACGAACACTGAAGCTTTCTTT.

This clonotype was detected a few times. As DNA, the CDR3 is TGTGCCAGCAGCTTAGACAGGACAATCAGTGAAAAACTGTTTTTT. Translated: CASSLDRTISEKLFF. The V gene is TRBV7-9, the J gene TRBJ1-4; maybe TRBD1 (5 bases). The V and J ends lost 1 base and 7 bases respectively, with 13 bases between them. Germline loops: CDR1 SEHNR, CDR2 FQNEAQ (reference sequence). There are 15 residues in the CDR3.

In its sample, this clonotype was seen a few times. This chain links TRBV4-2 with TRBJ1-5; D is uncertain. V shed 0 bases and J shed 0 bases, with 9 bases lying between them. CDR3 length: 16 residues. Germline CDR1 LGHNA, CDR2 YNFKEQ. CDR3 DNA: TGTGCCAGCAGCCAAGATAGGCGGTATAGCAATCAGCCCCAGCATTTT. Protein: CASSQDRRYSNQPQHF.

The table lists this clonotype with many counts. V and J are TRBV28 and TRBJ1-5; TRBD1 matches at 11 bases. V was clipped by 6 bases and J by 5 bases; unmatched bases: 6. CDR3 length: 15 residues. Germline loops: CDR1 MDHEN, CDR2 SYDVKM. CDR3 sequence (DNA): TGTGCCAGCAGCTGGGGACAGGGGGTCTATCAGCCCCAGCATTTT. Translation gives CASSWGQGVYQPQHF.

The chain carries TRBV20-1 and TRBJ1-6, with unresolved D. The CDR3 contains 13 residues. V dropped 5 bases and J dropped 5 bases, with 10 bases sitting between them. Germline V gene lookup returns CDR1 DFQATT and CDR2 SNEGSKA (reference sequence). CDR3 nucleotide sequence: TGCAGTGCTTTGTGGACGGATAATTCACCCCTCCACTTT. Translation: CSALWTDNSPLHF.

V gene TRBV29-1 combines with J gene TRBJ1-2; TRBD1 matches 8 bases. From germline, CDR1 is SQVTM and CDR2 ANQGSEA. The junction had 2 bases not matched to a gene; V was cut back by 4 bases and J by 4 bases. The CDR3 runs 12 residues. CDR3 region: CSVGQGFYGYTF. The CDR3 nucleotides are TGCAGCGTTGGACAGGGGTTCTATGGCTACACCTTC.

As DNA, the CDR3 is TGTGCCAGTACCCACAGGACAGAAAATTCACCCCTCCACTTT. Protein product: CASTHRTENSPLHF. The chain employs TRBV19 and TRBJ1-6; perhaps TRBD1 as D (6 bases). CDR3 length: 14 amino acids. CDR1 and CDR2 from the germline V gene are LNHDA and SQIVND (reference sequence). V was pared by 7 bases and J by 7 bases, with 14 bases between.

At least ten counts were recorded for this clonotype. The chain recombines TRBV12-3 or TRBV12-4 with TRBJ2-7, with a possible D match to TRBD2 (6 bases). Trimming removed 6 bases from V and 6 bases from J, with 15 bases in between. The CDR3 extends over 13 amino acids. The CDR3, as DNA: TGTGCCAGCAGGGCGGCGGGATTGGCCGAGCAGTACTTC. Its translation is CASRAAGLAEQYF.

This clonotype turned up a few times. The gene calls are TRBV30 and TRBJ1-2, with 8 bases fitting TRBD1. The CDR3 is made up of 13 amino acids. Germline trimming cut 2 bases from V and 4 bases from J; bases unmatched to any gene: 3. From germline, CDR1 is GTSNPN and CDR2 SVGIG (reference sequence). The CDR3 sequence: CAWSPTGGYGYTF. CDR3 bases: TGTGCCTGGAGTCCAACAGGGGGCTATGGCTACACCTTC. Full variable domain (rest looked up from reference TRBV30 and TRBJ1-2): SQTIHQWPATLVQPVGSPLSLECTVEGTSNPNLYWYRQAAGRGLQLLFYSVGIGQISSEVPQNLSASRPQDRQFILSSKKLLLSDSGFYLCAWSPTGGYGYTFGSGTRLTVV.

The chain is built from TRBV20-1 and TRBJ1-3; possible D gene TRBD1, 5 bases. The V and J ends lost 1 base and 1 base respectively, with 11 bases between them. The CDR3 runs 15 residues. Germline assignment: CDR1 DFQATT and CDR2 SNEGSKA (reference sequence). CDR3 DNA: TGCAGTGCTAGAGTACGGGGGTATTCTGGAAACACCATATATTTT. It specifies CSARVRGYSGNTIYF.

This clonotype was found a few times. The chain carries TRBV7-3 and TRBJ1-2; D is unresolved. Trimming removed 1 base at V and 7 bases at J, with 16 bases between. Germline V CDR1 and CDR2: SGHTA, FQGTGA. There are 15 residues in the CDR3. CDR3 amino acids: CASSLKASRLRGYTF. The CDR3 DNA reads as TGTGCCAGCAGCTTAAAAGCGTCAAGGCTTCGTGGCTACACCTTC.

In its sample, this clonotype was seen a few times. This sequence joins TRBV6-2 or TRBV6-3 and TRBJ1-2; D is undetermined. Germline V gene sequence: CDR1 MNHEY, CDR2 SVGEGT. V shed 2 bases and J shed 3 bases, with 10 bases lying between them. CDR3 size: 14 residues. The CDR3 reads CASSYLDGYYGYTF. The CDR3, as DNA: TGTGCCAGCAGTTACCTGGACGGATACTATGGCTACACCTTC.